This T cell receptor beta chain was recovered during a study of T cells in women clearing cervical HPV infection. Sequenced by immunoSEQ multiplex PCR; TCRdb stores in-frame clones only, minus some. The repertoire shows some 41,000 clones; the top ten hold around 5.8%. Regarding this clone: The CDR3 is cut off 3 residues early in the read; its end comes from the germline J gene.

Germline V CDR1 and CDR2: SGHTA, FQGTGA. The V gene lost 3 bases and the J gene lost 2 bases, with 6 bases spanning the gap. The CDR3 loop spans 13 amino acids. V gene TRBV7-3 combines with J gene TRBJ2-3, with D possibly matching TRBD2 (5 bases). The sequenced material came from blood buffy coat. This sequence originates from a woman aged 18 to 75 with a cervical HPV16 infection that either progressed to CIN3+ or cleared (not recorded which). The sequenced part of the CDR3 DNA is TGTGCCAGCAGCTTCGACTACACAGATACG. This sequence encodes CASSFDYTDT. The whole CDR3 region reads CASSFDYTDTQYF.